What follows are 23 T cell receptor beta chains derived from one specimen sequenced in a study of sequential checkpoint blockade in melanoma. Profiled with immunoSEQ multiplex PCR; TCRdb holds only in-frame clones, not every one. The sample lists about 35,000 clones, about 83% occurring once. Sample treatment: randomized to nivolumab then ipilimumab (arm A) or the reverse (arm B). Sequencing used CD8+ T cells sorted from blood (inferred from file names), obtained from a patient given nivolumab and ipilimumab in sequence. The receptors stem from a human donor with melanoma.

The rearrangement joins TRBV9 to TRBJ1-3; D ambiguous. Looked up from germline, CDR1 is SGDLS and CDR2 is YYNGEE. With 3 bases removed from V and 2 bases from J, the gap between germline ends came to 6 bases. The CDR3 extends over 13 amino acids. CDR3 in amino acids: CASSGGAGNTIYF. CDR3 coding DNA: TGTGCCAGCAGCGGCGGTGCTGGAAACACCATATATTTT.

The chain links TRBV5-1 to TRBJ1-1; D unclear. This CDR3 has 15 amino acids. Germline CDR1 is SGHRS and CDR2 is YFSETQ. The V end was cut by 1 base, the J end by 1 base, with 11 bases between. The CDR3 DNA sequence: TGCGCCAGCAGCTTGTGGGCAGCCGAGAACACTGAAGCTTTCTTT. Translating gives CASSLWAAENTEAFF.

This rearrangement joins TRBV5-4 to TRBJ1-4; TRBD1 agrees at 8 bases. This CDR3 is built from 14 residues. CDR1 and CDR2 (germline): SGHNT, YYREEE (reference sequence). With 3 bases clipped from V and 8 bases from J, the junction kept 6 bases outside the gene matches. This CDR3 reads CASSSSGTGEKLFF. In DNA, the CDR3 is TGTGCCAGCAGCTCCTCCGGGACAGGCGAAAAACTGTTTTTT.

Remarks on this clone: Other DNA sequences from this sample encode an identical CDR3 as well. V and J are TRBV19 and TRBJ2-7; 7 bases agree with TRBD1. V lost 2 bases, J lost 3 bases, and 4 bases stayed unmatched. Germline values: CDR1 LNHDA, CDR2 SQIVND (reference sequence). This CDR3 has 14 amino acids. The CDR3 reads CASSISGQFYEQYF. The CDR3 region has the DNA TGTGCCAGTAGTATATCGGGACAGTTCTACGAGCAGTACTTC.

This clone was picked up a small number of times. The V and J genes are TRBV7-9 and TRBJ2-3, with 9 bases matching TRBD2. This CDR3 has 15 residues. The ends lost 1 base at V and 2 bases at J; junction bases unmatched: 1. The germline V gene encodes CDR1 SEHNR and CDR2 FQNEAQ (reference sequence). CDR3 DNA sequence: TGTGCCAGCAGCTTAGTAGCGGGGGACACAGATACGCAGTATTTT. This codes for CASSLVAGDTDTQYF.

This clone was seen just once. The chain carries TRBV4-2 and TRBJ1-2; 10 bases map to TRBD1. CDR1 and CDR2 from the germline V gene are LGHNA and YNFKEQ. V gave up 0 bases and J gave up 6 bases; unmatched junction bases: 7. The CDR3 loop spans 16 amino acids. Here the CDR3 reads CASSQDIGTGVHGYTF. CDR3 nucleotide sequence: TGTGCCAGCAGCCAAGATATAGGGACAGGGGTTCATGGCTACACCTTC.

The chain has TRBV11-2 and TRBJ2-3; D might be TRBD1 (6 bases). Trimming stripped 5 bases from V and 0 bases from J, with 15 bases between. Germline V lookup: CDR1 SGHAT, CDR2 FQNNGV. CDR3 length: 16 amino acids. CDR3 nucleotide sequence: TGTGCCAGCAGCCCGAACAGGGAACCTAGCACAGATACGCAGTATTTT. Translation gives CASSPNREPSTDTQYF.

This chain connects TRBV30 to TRBJ2-3; unclear D gene. CDR1 is GTSNPN, CDR2 SVGIG, per germline (reference sequence). The CDR3 is made up of 14 amino acids. Deletions cut 0 bases from V and 4 bases from J, with 11 bases between. The CDR3 protein is CAWSVDSFADTQYF. The CDR3 coding sequence is TGTGCCTGGAGTGTCGACTCCTTCGCAGATACGCAGTATTTT.

V and J are TRBV9 and TRBJ1-1, with 7 bases matching TRBD1. Trimming took 3 bases from V and 10 from J; bases not matched to a gene: 9. CDR1 is SGDLS and CDR2 is YYNGEE in the germline V gene. This CDR3 has 13 residues. As DNA, the CDR3 is TGTGCCAGCAGCGAGGCAGGGGACAGAGGAGCTTTCTTT. Translating it yields CASSEAGDRGAFF.

The chain couples TRBV19 to TRBJ1-1; the D is unclear. Per the germline V gene, CDR1 is LNHDA and CDR2 is SQIVND (reference sequence). This CDR3 spans 12 amino acids. Trimming removed 7 bases from V and 4 bases from J, with 10 bases in between. The CDR3 reads CASKFSGTEAFF. The CDR3 DNA reads TGTGCCAGTAAGTTCAGCGGCACTGAAGCTTTCTTT.

The chain joins TRBV27 to TRBJ1-5; D unclear. Per germline, CDR1 MNHEY and CDR2 SMNVEV (reference sequence). CDR3 length: 13 residues. V was cut by 3 bases and J by 11 bases, with 14 bases left in between. CDR3 sequence: CASSFSRFKAQHF. The CDR3 nucleotides read TGTGCCAGCAGTTTCAGCAGGTTCAAGGCCCAGCATTTT.

The CDR3 spells CASSSLQGDGYTF. The CDR3 nucleotides read TGTGCCAGCAGCTCCTTACAGGGAGATGGCTACACCTTC. The gene calls are TRBV7-9 and TRBJ1-2; possibly TRBD1 for D (6 bases). CDR3 length: 13 residues. Germline lookup yields CDR1 SEHNR and CDR2 FQNEAQ (reference sequence). V was shortened by 4 bases and J by 6 bases, with 12 bases between the two germline ends. Full variable domain (rest looked up from reference TRBV7-9 and TRBJ1-2): DTGVSQNPRHKITKRGQNVTFRCDPISEHNRLYWYRQTLGQGPEFLTYFQNEAQLEKSRLLSDRFSAERPKGSFSTLEIQRTEQGDSAMYLCASSSLQGDGYTFGSGTRLTVV.

The gene calls are TRBV2 and TRBJ2-2; weak D call: TRBD2 (5 bases). Germline CDR1 reads SNHLY; CDR2 reads FYNNEI. Trimming shortened V by 8 bases and J by 4 bases, and 8 bases separated the two germline ends. This CDR3 region has 12 residues. CDR3 nucleotides: TGTGCCAGCTCGGGGATCACCGGGGAGCTGTTTTTT. Its protein product is CASSGITGELFF.

The rearrangement links TRBV10-3 to TRBJ2-3; no firm D call. Trimming stripped 3 bases from V and 4 bases from J, with 8 bases between. Germline V gene lookup returns CDR1 ENHRY and CDR2 SYGVKD. CDR3 length: 13 amino acids. In DNA form, the CDR3 reads TGTGCCATCAGTGAATCTATGGCAGATACGCAGTATTTT. This gives the protein CAISESMADTQYF.

The rearrangement links TRBV5-1 to TRBJ2-7; 9 nucleotides line up with TRBD1. Trimming removed 4 bases from V and 3 bases from J; junction bases left unmatched: 5. There are 14 residues in the CDR3. Germline lookup yields CDR1 SGHRS and CDR2 YFSETQ. As DNA, the CDR3 is TGCGCCAGCAGCCATATGGGACAGGGCTACGAGCAGTACTTC. Protein product: CASSHMGQGYEQYF.

V gene TRBV4-1 combines with J gene TRBJ2-2; the D is unclear. The germline gives CDR1 MGHRA, CDR2 YSYEKL. V was pared by 0 bases and J by 5 bases, with 4 bases between. The CDR3 length is 13 residues. Here the CDR3 DNA reads TGCGCCAGCAGCCAAGAGAGAACCGGGGAGCTGTTTTTT. Protein: CASSQERTGELFF.

This chain joins TRBV9 and TRBJ2-3; D not resolved. V was clipped by 2 bases and J by 5 bases, with 9 bases between them. CDR1 SGDLS and CDR2 YYNGEE come from the germline V gene. The CDR3 runs to 13 residues. In DNA form, the CDR3 reads TGTGCCAGCAGCGTTGCTAGTGAAGATACGCAGTATTTT. Protein: CASSVASEDTQYF.

CDR3 sequence (DNA): TGTGCCAGCAGCCAACTAGCGGGAGCGAATGAGCAGTTCTTC. Protein product: CASSQLAGANEQFF. This chain connects TRBV5-6 to TRBJ2-1; 11 bases agree with TRBD2. V lost 4 bases, J lost 7 bases, and 4 bases stayed unmatched. Germline loops: CDR1 SGHDT, CDR2 YYEEEE. This CDR3 has 14 amino acids.

This chain links TRBV4-1 with TRBJ2-1, with D tentatively TRBD2 (6 bases). CDR1 and CDR2 from the germline V gene are MGHRA and YSYEKL. Trimming pared 0 bases from V and 8 bases from J, leaving 17 bases between. The CDR3 consists of 16 residues. The CDR3 sequence is CASSQEVRGSRDEQFF. The CDR3 DNA reads TGCGCCAGCAGCCAAGAGGTCCGGGGGAGCAGGGATGAGCAGTTCTTC.

The CDR3 bases are TGTGCCAGCAGTTTCCAACGGGAGCAGTACTTC. Translated, it gives CASSFQREQYF. The chain links TRBV6-5 to TRBJ2-7; unclear D gene. The CDR3 consists of 11 residues. Germline-derived CDR1 and CDR2 are MNHEY and SVGAGI. V lost 4 bases and J lost 7, with 8 bases in between.

The chain has TRBV5-1 and TRBJ2-5; TRBD1 agrees at 8 bases. V lost 4 bases, J lost 2 bases, and 7 bases stayed unmatched. Germline CDR1 is SGHRS and CDR2 is YFSETQ. The CDR3 has 15 residues. CDR3 protein: CASSLRTGLQETQYF. The CDR3 nucleotides are TGCGCCAGCAGCCTCAGGACAGGGTTACAAGAGACCCAGTACTTC.

The V and J genes are TRBV30 and TRBJ2-3; possibly TRBD1 for D (6 bases). V was shortened by 6 bases and J by 1 base, with 17 bases between the two germline ends. The CDR3 totals 15 residues. Germline assignment: CDR1 GTSNPN and CDR2 SVGIG (reference sequence). The CDR3 loop is CACRTPRQGTDTQYF. The CDR3, as DNA: TGTGCCTGTCGGACCCCACGACAGGGCACAGATACGCAGTATTTT.

V usage is TRBV27 and J usage is TRBJ2-7; TRBD1 is a possible D gene (5 bases). V was trimmed by 3 bases and J by 1 base, leaving 10 bases between them. Looked up from germline, CDR1 is MNHEY and CDR2 is SMNVEV (reference sequence). The CDR3 length is 14 residues. This chain's CDR3 is CASSLGAGSYEQYF. As DNA, the CDR3 is TGTGCCAGCAGTTTGGGTGCAGGGTCCTACGAGCAGTACTTC.